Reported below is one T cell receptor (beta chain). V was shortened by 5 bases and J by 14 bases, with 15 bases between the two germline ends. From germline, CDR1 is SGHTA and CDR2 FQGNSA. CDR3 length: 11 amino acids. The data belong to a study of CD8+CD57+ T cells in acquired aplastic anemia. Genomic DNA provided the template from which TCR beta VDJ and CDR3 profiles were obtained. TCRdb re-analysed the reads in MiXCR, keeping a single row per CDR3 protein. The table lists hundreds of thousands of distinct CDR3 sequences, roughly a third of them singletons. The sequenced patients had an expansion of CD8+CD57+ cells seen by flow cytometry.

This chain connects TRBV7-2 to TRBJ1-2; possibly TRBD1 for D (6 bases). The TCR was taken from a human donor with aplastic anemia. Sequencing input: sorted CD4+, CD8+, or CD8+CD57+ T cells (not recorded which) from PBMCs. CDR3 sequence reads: CASSTSRGQTF. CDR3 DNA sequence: TGTGCCAGCAGCACCTCCAGGGGTCAAACCTTC.